What follows describes a single T cell receptor beta chain. The data belong to a study of graft-versus-host responses after intestinal transplantation. Overall study: Tacrolimus plus steroids were given to all recipients for roughly three years, preceded by anti-thymocyte globulin induction. Notes on the study in general: Peak circulating GvH clone levels tracked with early post-transplant HvG declines.

Co-plating was performed using around 200,000 CFSE-labeled responder cells and around 200,000 irradiated, violet-dye-labeled stimulator cells. Clones were sequenced by immunoSEQ multiplex PCR, and TCRdb holds only the in-frame ones, with some missing. The sample has about 14,000 clones; about 29% are singletons. CDR1 and CDR2 from the germline V gene are SGHDT and YYEEEE. The CDR3 is made up of 19 amino acids. The ends lost 0 bases at V and 0 bases at J; junction bases unmatched: 12. The chain employs TRBV5-6 and TRBJ2-3, with 8 bases fitting TRBD2. The source material was alloreactive CD4+ T cells from a mixed lymphocyte reaction culture, sampled before intestinal transplant. Subset here: CFSE-low proliferating T cells sorted from approximately 6-day pre-transplant mixed lymphocyte reaction (GvH or HvG direction). The clonotype comes from a human patient who received an intestinal transplant. CDR3 protein: CASSLDIIGRALSTDTQYF. CDR3 bases: TGTGCCAGCAGCTTGGATATAATCGGGAGGGCCTTAAGCACAGATACGCAGTATTTT.